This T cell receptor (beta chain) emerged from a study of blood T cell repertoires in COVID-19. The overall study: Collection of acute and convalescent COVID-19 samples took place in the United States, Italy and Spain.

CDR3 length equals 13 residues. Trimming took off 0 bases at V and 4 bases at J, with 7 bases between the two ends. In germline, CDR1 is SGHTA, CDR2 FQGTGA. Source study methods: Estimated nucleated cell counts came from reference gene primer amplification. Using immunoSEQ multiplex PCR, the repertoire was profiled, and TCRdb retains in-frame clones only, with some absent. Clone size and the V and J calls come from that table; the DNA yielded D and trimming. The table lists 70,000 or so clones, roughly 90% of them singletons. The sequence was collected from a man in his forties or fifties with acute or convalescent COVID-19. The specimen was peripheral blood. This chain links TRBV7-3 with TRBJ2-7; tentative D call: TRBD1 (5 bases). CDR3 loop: CASSLTKGYEQYF. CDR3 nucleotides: TGTGCCAGCAGCTTAACAAAGGGGTACGAGCAGTACTTC.